This T cell receptor (beta chain) is drawn from a study of control samples from healthy donors and cancer patients. Clones were sequenced by immunoSEQ multiplex PCR, and TCRdb holds only the in-frame ones, with some missing. The sample lists about 30,000 clones, roughly 85% occurring once. The sequencing input was PBMCs. The receptor's source is a woman in her fifties or sixties with head and neck cancer.

The CDR3 bases are TGTGCCAGTAGGATACAGGGACGGGGGAGCACTGAAGCTTTCTTT. Translation: CASRIQGRGSTEAFF. The chain has TRBV19 and TRBJ1-1; tentatively, D is TRBD1 (6 bases). Germline lookup yields CDR1 LNHDA and CDR2 SQIVND (reference sequence). V was cut by 6 bases and J by 4 bases, with 18 bases left in between. The CDR3 loop spans 15 amino acids.